Included here is one T cell receptor (beta chain) sequence, with context. Germline assignment: CDR1 PRHDT and CDR2 FYEKMQ (reference sequence). Trimming left V 4 bases short and J 3 bases short, with 17 bases between. The CDR3 totals 16 residues. Some clones are missing from TCRdb's copy, which holds only in-frame ones; the method was immunoSEQ multiplex PCR. Altogether under 15,000 clones are present, about 71% being singletons, with the ten largest covering just over 6%. The sample comes from a study of blood T cell repertoires in COVID-19. Study context: Sites in the United States, Italy and Spain provided acute and convalescent COVID-19 samples.

The chain recombines TRBV13 with TRBJ2-3; possible D gene TRBD1, 6 bases. The sequence derives from a man aged 60 to 69 with COVID-19, enrolled during active disease. Sequencing used peripheral blood. CDR3 protein: CASSSPQGQVTDTQYF. CDR3 bases: TGTGCCAGCAGCTCACCACAGGGCCAGGTTACAGATACGCAGTATTTT.